This TCR beta chain originates from a study of glioma-infiltrating T cells after dendritic cell vaccination. Study-wide context: The vaccine used monocyte-derived dendritic cells pulsed overnight with autologous tumor lysate.

Per germline, CDR1 GTSNPN and CDR2 SVGIG (reference sequence). The CDR3 is 12 amino acids. A word on this clone: Its antigen is unidentified. The junction does not match germline at one end; this may be a read error.

Study-wide findings and caveats: Only a small number of patients had complete blood and tumor samples. Longer survival after dendritic cell vaccination followed higher pretreatment TIL content.

Profiled with immunoSEQ multiplex PCR; TCRdb holds only in-frame clones, not every one. The sample has fewer than 110,000 clones; roughly 80% are singletons. The sequence was collected from a human donor with glioblastoma. This sequence joins TRBV30 and TRBJ1-2; no clear D gene. The sequenced sample was blood, obtained before dendritic cell vaccination. The CDR3 here is CARRTGSYGYTF. CDR3 sequence (DNA): TGTGCCCGGAGGACGGGGTCCTATGGCTACACCTTC.